The 32 T cell receptor beta chains listed next were all sequenced from one sample in a study of memory CD4+ T cells and cytomegalovirus serostatus. This table comes from immunoSEQ multiplex PCR, and its TCRdb copy is limited to in-frame clones, with some not included. This table holds about 56,000 clones, 82% found once. The sort gate was single viable CD3+CD4+CD8-CD45RO+ cells for memory CD4+ T cells. The specimen was memory CD4+ T cells from blood. These receptors were collected from an adult in good health and CMV-seronegative.

This chain links TRBV5-4 with TRBJ2-3; 10 bases agree with TRBD2. The CDR3 extends over 15 amino acids. J lost 0 bases, V lost 3 bases, and 1 base had no gene match. From germline, CDR1 is SGHNT and CDR2 YYREEE (reference sequence). CDR3 region: CASSSTSGSTDTQYF. The CDR3, as DNA: TGTGCCAGCAGCTCGACTAGCGGGAGCACAGATACGCAGTATTTT.

In its sample, this clone was seen once. V gene TRBV2 combines with J gene TRBJ1-1, with TRBD1 as a possible D gene (6 bases). CDR1 and CDR2 from the germline V gene are SNHLY and FYNNEI. The CDR3 length is 14 residues. V was clipped by 7 bases and J by 5 bases, with 17 bases between them. The DNA of the CDR3 is TGTGCCAGCAAGCGCCGGGACATACAAACTGAAGCTTTCTTT. It is translated as CASKRRDIQTEAFF. Variable domain in full (rest from reference TRBV2 and TRBJ1-1): EPEVTQTPSHQVTQMGQEVILRCVPISNHLYFYWYRQILGQKVEFLVSFYNNEISEKSEIFDDQFSVERPDGSNFTLKIRSTKLEDSAMYFCASKRRDIQTEAFFGQGTRLTVV.

The rearrangement uses TRBV5-6 and TRBJ2-4, with a weak D call TRBD2 (6 bases). In germline, CDR1 is SGHDT, CDR2 YYEEEE. Trimming removed 4 bases from V and 0 bases from J, with 14 bases in between. The CDR3 is 16 amino acids. The CDR3 DNA reads as TGTGCCAGCAGCCCCGCGGGGATCCTAGCCAAAAACATTCAGTACTTC. It translates to CASSPAGILAKNIQYF.

Turning to this clone: The identical CDR3 is also encoded by other nucleotide sequences in the sample. V gene TRBV25-1 combines with J gene TRBJ2-3; D might be TRBD2 (5 bases). Trimming took off 2 bases at V and 2 bases at J, with 5 bases between the two ends. CDR1 MGHDK and CDR2 SYGVNS come from the germline V gene. There are 13 residues in the CDR3. In DNA, the CDR3 is TGTGCCAGCAGTGAAGGACTCACAGATACGCAGTATTTT. As protein: CASSEGLTDTQYF.

This chain joins TRBV13 and TRBJ1-2; no clear D gene. The CDR3 is 15 amino acids. The V gene's germline CDR1 is PRHDT and CDR2 FYEKMQ (reference sequence). Trimming stripped 4 bases from V and 7 bases from J, with 19 bases between. The CDR3 loop reads CASSSMGSGRGGYTF. In DNA, the CDR3 is TGTGCCAGCAGCTCGATGGGCTCTGGGCGGGGTGGCTACACCTTC.

Concerning this clone itself: The junction departs from germline at one end; a sequencing error may be responsible. The J gene is TRBJ2-1, the V gene TRBV7-3; 13 bases fit TRBD2. Germline lookup yields CDR1 SGHTA and CDR2 FQGTGA. CDR3 length: 13 amino acids. CDR3 DNA: TGTGCCAGCAGCCCAACTAGCGGGGGGGCCGGGGTCTTC. Protein sequence: CASSPTSGGAGVF.

V gene TRBV4-3 combines with J gene TRBJ2-7; tentative D call: TRBD1 (5 bases). Trimming removed 0 bases at V and 2 bases at J, with 8 bases between. Germline CDR1 reads LGHNA; CDR2 reads YSLEER. The CDR3 runs 14 residues. The CDR3 reads CASSQDFRAYEQYF. The CDR3 coding sequence is TGCGCCAGCAGCCAAGATTTCAGGGCCTACGAGCAGTACTTC.

This sequence joins TRBV7-2 and TRBJ1-4, with D perhaps matching TRBD1 (6 bases). CDR1 is SGHTA and CDR2 is FQGNSA in the germline V gene. The V and J ends lost 5 bases and 5 bases respectively, with 21 bases between them. CDR3 length equals 17 residues. The CDR3 region has the DNA TGTGCCAGCAGCATACGCCCCCCCAGGGGTCGGAATGAAAAACTGTTTTTT. Translated: CASSIRPPRGRNEKLFF.

This chain joins TRBV19 and TRBJ2-1; D not certain. CDR3 length equals 12 residues. Looked up from germline, CDR1 is LNHDA and CDR2 is SQIVND (reference sequence). The V end was cut by 3 bases, the J end by 6 bases, with 6 bases between. CDR3 region: CASSMESNEQFF. The DNA of the CDR3 is TGTGCCAGTAGTATGGAAAGCAATGAGCAGTTCTTC.

This rearrangement joins TRBV4-3 to TRBJ1-6; TRBD1 is a possible D gene (5 bases). Trimming left V 0 bases short and J 10 bases short, with 13 bases between. Germline lookup yields CDR1 LGHNA and CDR2 YSLEER. The CDR3 is 15 residues long. The CDR3 DNA reads TGCGCCAGCAGCCAAGAGGGGCCCGAGTGGTCACCCCTCCACTTT. This codes for CASSQEGPEWSPLHF.

The chain joins TRBV19 to TRBJ1-4; TRBD1 matches at 10 bases. Germline V lookup: CDR1 LNHDA, CDR2 SQIVND (reference sequence). This CDR3 has 15 residues. J was trimmed by 6 bases and V by 5 bases; bases with no gene match: 6. Written as DNA, the CDR3 is TGTGCCAGTAGTGGTACCGGGACAGGGGATGAAAAACTGTTTTTT. As protein: CASSGTGTGDEKLFF.

The rearrangement joins TRBV2 to TRBJ1-2, with 11 nucleotides matching TRBD1. The germline V gene encodes CDR1 SNHLY and CDR2 FYNNEI. This CDR3 comprises 14 residues. Losses at the gene ends were 6 bases for V and 2 bases for J; bases not matched to a gene: 2. CDR3 amino acids: CASRGTGGNYGYTF. CDR3 nucleotide sequence: TGTGCCAGCAGGGGGACAGGGGGGAACTATGGCTACACCTTC.

This sequence joins TRBV7-2 and TRBJ1-4, with TRBD1 matching over 10 bases. V shed 5 bases and J 7 bases; nucleotides not matched to a gene: 13. The CDR3 spans 17 residues. The germline V gene has CDR1 SGHTA and CDR2 FQGNSA. The CDR3 reads CASSQRGQGFQGEKLFF. In DNA form, the CDR3 reads TGTGCCAGCAGCCAGAGGGGACAGGGGTTTCAGGGTGAAAAACTGTTTTTT.

The chain couples TRBV28 to TRBJ2-7, with 7 positions matching TRBD2. From germline, CDR1 is MDHEN and CDR2 SYDVKM. V lost 2 bases to trimming and J lost 6 bases; unmatched junction nucleotides: 22. The CDR3 loop spans 19 amino acids. This CDR3 is CASSLTGAGTGGRPREQYF. The CDR3 nucleotides read TGTGCCAGCAGTTTAACCGGGGCCGGAACGGGGGGACGCCCCCGCGAGCAGTACTTC.

The V and J genes are TRBV11-2 and TRBJ1-2; D gene unclear. Germline V gene lookup returns CDR1 SGHAT and CDR2 FQNNGV. V was pared by 5 bases and J by 8 bases, with 15 bases between. CDR3 length equals 13 residues. CDR3 in amino acids: CASSPRGREGYTF. The CDR3 DNA follows: TGTGCCAGCAGCCCCCGCGGTAGGGAAGGCTACACCTTC.

The sample holds one count of this clone. The chain recombines TRBV5-1 with TRBJ1-1, with no clear D. The germline V and J ends were trimmed by 3 bases and 5 bases, with 8 bases remaining between them. The CDR3 length is 12 residues. Per germline, CDR1 SGHRS and CDR2 YFSETQ. The CDR3 sequence: CASSSGGTEAFF. The CDR3 nucleotides read TGCGCCAGCAGCTCGGGAGGGACTGAAGCTTTCTTT.

V usage is TRBV7-6 and J usage is TRBJ2-6; D gene uncertain. CDR1 is SGHVS, CDR2 FNYEAQ, per germline. This CDR3 region has 15 residues. Trimming shortened V by 1 base and J by 4 bases, and 8 bases separated the two germline ends. Written as DNA, the CDR3 is TGTGCCAGCAGCTTAGATACAGTAGGGGCCAACGTCCTGACTTTC. It yields the protein CASSLDTVGANVLTF.

This clone was counted once. CDR3: CASSRTGISYEQYF. The CDR3, as DNA: TGCGCCAGCAGCCGGACAGGGATCTCCTACGAGCAGTACTTC. This chain connects TRBV5-1 to TRBJ2-7; 8 positions match TRBD1. The germline gives CDR1 SGHRS, CDR2 YFSETQ. With 4 bases clipped from V and 0 bases from J, the junction kept 3 bases outside the gene matches. The CDR3 is 14 residues long.

This chain connects TRBV21-1 to TRBJ2-7; the table's D gene call, TRBD1, was not cross checked with the DNA. TRBV21-1 is a recognized pseudogene. This CDR3 is 15 amino acids long. This CDR3 is CASSKAYGTPYEQYF. CDR3 in DNA: TGTGCCAGCAGCAAAGCCTACGGGACACCCTACGAGCAGTACTTC.

A few counts support this clone. The chain joins TRBV4-1 to TRBJ2-2, with a weak D call TRBD1 (5 bases). The length of the CDR3 is 16 residues. Trimming removed 4 bases at V and 2 bases at J, with 14 bases between. Germline CDR1 MGHRA, CDR2 YSYEKL. In DNA, the CDR3 is TGCGCCAGCAGCCCGGGCCCTGACAGAAACACCGGGGAGCTGTTTTTT. Amino acid sequence: CASSPGPDRNTGELFF.

The gene calls are TRBV29-1 and TRBJ2-1; D might be TRBD2 (6 bases). Trimming removed 6 bases from V and 2 bases from J, with 14 bases in between. Germline V gene lookup returns CDR1 SQVTM and CDR2 ANQGSEA. This CDR3 is 14 amino acids long. CDR3 bases: TGCAGCGTGGAAAGGGAGGTTACCTACAATGAGCAGTTCTTC. Translated: CSVEREVTYNEQFF.

The chain joins TRBV2 to TRBJ1-1; a possible D gene is TRBD1 (6 bases). V was pared by 9 bases and J by 1 base, with 15 bases between. Germline CDR1 reads SNHLY; CDR2 reads FYNNEI. This CDR3 spans 14 amino acids. The CDR3 sequence is CASFPGQRNTEAFF. The CDR3 DNA reads TGTGCCAGTTTTCCGGGACAAAGGAACACTGAAGCTTTCTTT.

This clone was recorded once. The chain joins TRBV29-1 to TRBJ2-3, with D perhaps being TRBD1 or TRBD2 (7 bases each). V lost 5 bases to trimming and J lost 7 bases, with 19 bases between them. This CDR3 is 14 amino acids long. The germline gives CDR1 SQVTM, CDR2 ANQGSEA. The CDR3 bases are TGCAGCGTTCAGGGGGGGGCAGAAGGATATACGCAGTATTTT. It specifies CSVQGGAEGYTQYF.

The chain employs TRBV2 and TRBJ1-5; a possible D gene is TRBD1 (5 bases). This CDR3 comprises 16 residues. The germline gives CDR1 SNHLY, CDR2 FYNNEI. V shed 6 bases and J shed 0 bases, with 15 bases lying between them. The CDR3 reads CASSPEWGFSNQPQHF. The CDR3, as DNA: TGTGCCAGCAGCCCGGAATGGGGCTTTAGCAATCAGCCCCAGCATTTT.

The chain is built from TRBV7-9 and TRBJ1-6, with D possibly matching TRBD1 (5 bases). Germline-derived CDR1 and CDR2 are SEHNR and FQNEAQ (reference sequence). CDR3 length equals 14 residues. V was pared by 3 bases and J by 11 bases, with 14 bases between. For the CDR3, the DNA is TGTGCCAGCAGCTTCTCGGCCGGGGGGACACCCCTCCACTTT. It specifies CASSFSAGGTPLHF.

The chain employs TRBV2 and TRBJ1-5; possible D gene TRBD1, 5 bases. Germline loops: CDR1 SNHLY, CDR2 FYNNEI. The CDR3 spans 14 residues. Trimming cost V 4 bases and J 5 bases, with 12 bases left between them. Here the CDR3 reads CASSGMRDDQPQHF. The CDR3 DNA reads as TGTGCCAGCAGTGGTATGAGGGACGATCAGCCCCAGCATTTT.

This clone appeared a single time. This chain links TRBV7-6 with TRBJ2-2, with 8 bases identical to TRBD1. V trimming: 5 bases; J trimming: 4 bases; junction bases outside the gene matches: 6. CDR1 and CDR2 from the germline V gene are SGHVS and FNYEAQ. The CDR3 has 15 amino acids. In nucleotides, the CDR3 is TGTGCCAGCAGCGCCTACAGGGGGGTCACCGGGGAGCTGTTTTTT. Amino acid sequence: CASSAYRGVTGELFF.

This sequence joins TRBV5-4 and TRBJ2-3, with 10 nucleotides matching TRBD2. The J segment lost 1 base and the V segment lost 5 bases, leaving 10 bases of the junction unmatched. In germline, CDR1 is SGHNT, CDR2 YYREEE (reference sequence). The CDR3 is made up of 17 amino acids. The CDR3 loop is CASRSPLGTSGTDTQYF. Here the CDR3 DNA reads TGTGCCAGCAGATCCCCTTTAGGGACTAGCGGCACAGATACGCAGTATTTT. The entire variable domain, with the rest obtained from reference TRBV5-4 and TRBJ2-3, is as follows: ETGVTQSPTHLIKTRGQQVTLRCSSQSGHNTVSWYQQALGQGPQFIFQYYREEENGRGNFPPRFSGLQFPNYSSELNVNALELDDSALYLCASRSPLGTSGTDTQYFGPGTRLTVL.

This rearrangement joins TRBV7-6 to TRBJ2-1; no reliable D call. Germline loops: CDR1 SGHVS, CDR2 FNYEAQ. This CDR3 region has 15 residues. V lost 1 base and J 9 bases, leaving 16 bases between the germline ends. CDR3 bases: TGTGCCAGCAGCTTAGATTCGGCCAGTTCTAGTGAGCAGTTCTTC. Amino acid sequence: CASSLDSASSSEQFF.

V usage is TRBV7-2 and J usage is TRBJ1-3; D gene uncertain. Per germline, CDR1 SGHTA and CDR2 FQGNSA. This CDR3 spans 13 amino acids. Trimming took 5 bases from V and 3 from J, leaving 8 bases between them. CDR3 nucleotides: TGTGCCAGCAGCGTAAACAGTGGAAACACCATATATTTT. Translated, it gives CASSVNSGNTIYF. Together with reference TRBV7-2 and TRBJ1-3, the CDR3 gives the full variable domain: GAGVSQSPSNKVTEKGKDVELRCDPISGHTALYWYRQSLGQGLEFLIYFQGNSAPDKSGLPSDRFSAERTGGSVSTLTIQRTQQEDSAVYLCASSVNSGNTIYFGEGSWLTVV.

J is TRBJ2-1 and V is TRBV5-4; TRBD2 matches 14 bases. CDR1 and CDR2 (germline): SGHNT, YYREEE (reference sequence). The CDR3 contains 15 residues. The J segment lost 9 bases and the V segment lost 4 bases, leaving 6 bases of the junction unmatched. Written as DNA, the CDR3 is TGTGCCAGCAGCGGGGGGACTAGCGGGGGTGTTGAGCAGTTCTTC. The encoded protein is CASSGGTSGGVEQFF.

This sequence joins TRBV5-1 and TRBJ2-2; D is uncertain. CDR1 and CDR2 from the germline V gene are SGHRS and YFSETQ. Between the trimmed V and J ends, which lost 0 bases and 5 bases, there was a span of 8 bases. The CDR3 is 14 amino acids. DNA for the CDR3: TGCGCCAGCAGCTTGGTGCCGACAACCGGGGAGCTGTTTTTT. Protein sequence: CASSLVPTTGELFF.